This TCR beta chain was recovered during a study of blood T cells in healthy people across ages. Whole-study findings and limits: Long-lived and aged donors differed, with more naive CD4+ cells and higher diversity in the long-lived.

The CDR3 length is 15 residues. CDR1 is SGHRS, CDR2 YFSETQ, per germline. The V gene end was trimmed by 1 base and the J gene end by 1 base; junction bases not matched to a gene: 4. A second roughly 6 to 11 cycle PCR used barcoded and J-beta primers. Unique molecular identifiers of 12 random nucleotides labeled each cDNA. TCRdb re-called the 5' RACE reads through MiXCR, storing one row per CDR3 protein. The sample holds more than 800,000 distinct CDR3 sequences, about 28% seen once. This clonotype was observed a handful of times. The antigen is not known. Sequenced material: blood. V usage is TRBV5-1 and J usage is TRBJ1-1, with TRBD1 identical over 7 bases. This receptor was identified in a woman of 80 years or more in good health. CDR3 loop: CASSLNSGGNTEAFF. For the CDR3, the DNA is TGCGCCAGCAGCTTGAATTCAGGGGGGAACACTGAAGCTTTCTTT.